This TCR beta chain was documented in a study of shared clonotypes between healthy human individuals. At the level of the study: A donor's plate count was three for CD4 naive and three for CD4 memory; CD8 naive had two and CD8 memory one.

A word on this clone: What it binds is not known.

General observations from the study: Compared with clonotypes that all four donors shared, non-shared clonotypes had lower generation probabilities.

CDR1 and CDR2 from the germline V gene are SGHDT and YYEEEE. The CDR3 is 13 amino acids. The germline V and J ends were trimmed by 3 bases and 4 bases, with 8 bases remaining between them. Only in-frame clones appear in the TCRdb table, and some are missing; sequencing was by immunoSEQ multiplex PCR. Seen here are under 1,100,000 clones, about 77% observed once, and the top ten hold over 1.3%. The sequence came from a man aged 18 to 30 in good health. Specimen: memory CD4+ T cells sorted from blood. Subset given: CD45RA-negative fraction. V usage is TRBV5-6 and J usage is TRBJ2-1; D is possibly TRBD2 (6 bases). The CDR3 region is CASSSGLYNEQFF. CDR3 nucleotide sequence: TGTGCCAGCAGCTCGGGACTGTACAATGAGCAGTTCTTC.